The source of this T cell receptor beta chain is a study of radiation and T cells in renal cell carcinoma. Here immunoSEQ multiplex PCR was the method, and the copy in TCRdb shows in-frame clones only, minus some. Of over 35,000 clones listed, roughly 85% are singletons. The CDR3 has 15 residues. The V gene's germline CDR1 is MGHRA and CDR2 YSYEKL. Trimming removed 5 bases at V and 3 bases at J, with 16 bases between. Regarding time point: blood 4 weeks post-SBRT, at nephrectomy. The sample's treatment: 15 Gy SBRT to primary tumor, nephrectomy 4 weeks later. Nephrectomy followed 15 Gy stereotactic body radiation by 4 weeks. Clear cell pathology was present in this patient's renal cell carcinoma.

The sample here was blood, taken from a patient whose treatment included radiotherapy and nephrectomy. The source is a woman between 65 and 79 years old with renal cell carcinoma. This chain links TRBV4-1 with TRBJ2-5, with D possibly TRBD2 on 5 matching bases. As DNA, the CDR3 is TGCGCCAGCAGCTACAATTGGACTCCTGAAGAGACCCAGTACTTC. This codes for CASSYNWTPEETQYF.